The TCR beta chain under discussion was sequenced for a study of blood T cell repertoires in COVID-19 (TCRdb year 2020). Describing the broader study: Collaborator samples came from the United States, Italy and Spain and covered acute and convalescent phases of COVID-19. The prospective study material was composed of cDNA or gDNA derived from T cells, B-cell-depleted T cells, or PBMCs. The dataset comprised deeply sampled blood TCRbeta repertoires from subjects exposed to, actively infected with, or recovered from COVID-19. The repertoires were released in a freely available public database meant as a resource for research on the immune response to SARS-CoV-2. Samples came from the ongoing ImmuneRACE study (first 160 participants) plus 1,254 subjects from 6 global collaborators. The sample metadata nearly always contained a de-identified subject ID, COVID-19 status, age in years and sex. Where available, HLA class I and class II types were taken from metadata supplied by the sample provider and were not determined by assay-based typing. The study at large found these results: The quantity of clinical and demographic metadata differed by source and by participant and was supplied without curation.

Remarks on this clone: Its recognized antigen is unknown. No quality values exist for individual bases; no much larger clone is one base distant.

TCRbeta CDR3 regions were amplified from genomic DNA by means of the immunoSEQ Assay, a bias-controlled multiplex PCR. For the original study's pipeline: Within the assay, amplification of reference gene primers was used to estimate how many nucleated cells each sample contained. Sequence reads were collapsed and filtered to measure the absolute abundance of every unique TCRbeta CDR3 rearrangement. For each sample, productive Simpson clonality was calculated as the square root of Simpson's diversity index across productive rearrangements. TCRdb stores this immuneACCESS table with in-frame sequences only. Part of the clones is absent; in the studies checked, under half of the shortfall reflects unresolved V genes, and no reason is known for the rest. V, J and clone size derive from that table, while D and trimming were established from the DNA sequence. The sample table contains about 92,000 clones; only one count was recorded for about 71% of them. Roughly 25% of the sample is in the top ten clones.

The CDR3 measures 16 amino acids from cysteine to phenylalanine. Only the CDR3 DNA stays, 48 bases, in frame from base 1. Reading the germline V gene gives CDR1 MDHEN and CDR2 SYDVKM. V was cut back by 5 bases and J by 3 bases, leaving a gap of 19 bases between them. Collaborating institutions collected whole blood in K2EDTA tubes following their own protocols. For TCRbeta analysis, collaborator samples were shipped as frozen whole blood, as isolated PBMCs, or as DNA extracted from either sample type. This receptor chain uses TRBV28 and TRBJ1-1, with the identity of the D gene unclear. This TCR came from a woman in her sixties in a cohort sampled during active or convalescent COVID-19. Material for sequencing was peripheral blood. Read as DNA, the sequence is TGTGCCAGCAGTACCCCATCGATAGGGAGGGACACTGAAGCTTTCTTT. The encoded protein is CASSTPSIGRDTEAFF.